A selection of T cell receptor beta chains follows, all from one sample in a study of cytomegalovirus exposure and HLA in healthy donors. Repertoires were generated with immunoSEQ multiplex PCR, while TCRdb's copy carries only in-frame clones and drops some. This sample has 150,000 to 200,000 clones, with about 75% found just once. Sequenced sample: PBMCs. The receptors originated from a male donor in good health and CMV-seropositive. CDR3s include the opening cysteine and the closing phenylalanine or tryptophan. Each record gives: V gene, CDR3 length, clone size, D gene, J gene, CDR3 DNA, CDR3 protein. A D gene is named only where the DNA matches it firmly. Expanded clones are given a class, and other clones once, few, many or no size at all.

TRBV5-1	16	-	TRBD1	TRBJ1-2	TGCGCCAGCAGCTACCTCTTAGCAGGACAGGGTAGGGGCTACACCTTC	CASSYLLAGQGRGYTF
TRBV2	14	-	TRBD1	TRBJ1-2	TGTGCCAGCAGTATCGACAGGGGGCGGCATGGCTACACCTTC	CASSIDRGRHGYTF
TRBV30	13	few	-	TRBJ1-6	TGTGCCTGGACCGGGACTAATAATTCACCCCTCCACTTT	CAWTGTNNSPLHF
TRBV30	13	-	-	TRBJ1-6	TGTGCCTGGAGAGAAGGGAGACAAGGTCCCCTCCACTTT	CAWREGRQGPLHF
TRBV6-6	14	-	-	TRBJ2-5	TGTGCCAGCAGTCTCAATGGGGCACAAGAGACCCAGTACTTC	CASSLNGAQETQYF
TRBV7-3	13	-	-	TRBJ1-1	TGTGCCAGCAGCCAAGGGAGAAACACTGAAGCTTTCTTT	CASSQGRNTEAFF
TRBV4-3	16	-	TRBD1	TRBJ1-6	TGCGCCAGCAGCCAAGGGGGCGGGACAGGGAGTTCACCCCTCCACTTT	CASSQGGGTGSSPLHF
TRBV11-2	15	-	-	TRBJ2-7	TGTGCCAGCAGCTTAACCGTCCAGGCCACCTACGAGCAGTACTTC	CASSLTVQATYEQYF
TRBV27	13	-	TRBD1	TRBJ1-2	TGTGCCAGCAGTTTACGGACAGGGGAAGGCTACACCTTC	CASSLRTGEGYTF
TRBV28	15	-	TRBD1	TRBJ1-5	TGTGCCAGCAGTCTCCCGGGACAGGGGAGCAAGCCCCAGCATTTT	CASSLPGQGSKPQHF
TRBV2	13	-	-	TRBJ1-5	TGTGCCAGCAGTGCCGGGGAGGGCCAGCCCCAGCATTTT	CASSAGEGQPQHF
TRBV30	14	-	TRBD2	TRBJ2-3	TGTGCCTGGAGGCTAGCGGGGGGGCCAAATACGCAGTATTTT	CAWRLAGGPNTQYF
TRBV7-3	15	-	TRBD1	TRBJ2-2	TGTGCCAGCAGTCCAACAGGGGGAGGAACCGGGGAGCTGTTTTTT	CASSPTGGGTGELFF
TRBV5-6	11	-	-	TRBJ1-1	TGTGCCAGCAGCCTAGGTGGTGAAGCTTTCTTT	CASSLGGEAFF
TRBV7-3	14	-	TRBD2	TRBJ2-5	TGTGCCAGCAGCTCGGGGGGGCTAGCGGAGACCCAGTACTTC	CASSSGGLAETQYF
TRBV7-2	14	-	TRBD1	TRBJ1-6	TGTGCCAGCGGCGGGACAGGTGATAATTCACCCCTCCACTTT	CASGGTGDNSPLHF
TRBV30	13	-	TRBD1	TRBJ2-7	TGTGCCTTCGACGGACAGGGGAGATACGAGCAGTACTTC	CAFDGQGRYEQYF
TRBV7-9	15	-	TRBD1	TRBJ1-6	TGTGCCAGCAGCAGACCGGGACAGGGAGATTCACCCCTCCACTTT	CASSRPGQGDSPLHF
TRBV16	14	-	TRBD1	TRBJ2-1	TGTGCCAGCAGCCAAGCGAGGGGGCCCAATGAGCAGTTCTTC	CASSQARGPNEQFF
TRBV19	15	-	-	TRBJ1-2	TGTGCCAGTAGTATAGATGGACAGCGGTCATATGGCTACACCTTC	CASSIDGQRSYGYTF
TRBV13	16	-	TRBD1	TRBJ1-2	TGTGCCAGCAGCACGACAGGGCTCCAGACTAACTATGGCTACACCTTC	CASSTTGLQTNYGYTF
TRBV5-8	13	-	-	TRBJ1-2	TGTGCCAGCAGTTTCATCGGGTGGGATGGCTACACCTTC	CASSFIGWDGYTF
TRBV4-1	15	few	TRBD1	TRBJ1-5	TGCGCCAGCAGCCAACGGACAGGGTGGCTTCAGCCCCAGCATTTT	CASSQRTGWLQPQHF
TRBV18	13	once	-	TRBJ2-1	TGTGCCAGCTCACCCGGACAGTCAGATGAGCAGTTCTTC	CASSPGQSDEQFF
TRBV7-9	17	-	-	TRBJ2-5	TGTGCCAGCAGCTCTACTCAGGCTTCGGGGTACCAAGAGACCCAGTACTTC	CASSSTQASGYQETQYF
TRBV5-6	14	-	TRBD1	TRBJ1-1	TGTGCCAGCAGAAGACAGGGGGCGCGGGACGAAGCTTTCTTT	CASRRQGARDEAFF
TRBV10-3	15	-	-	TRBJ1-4	TGTGCCACCCGTACCTCAGGGAATTCGGGCGAAAAACTGTTTTTT	CATRTSGNSGEKLFF
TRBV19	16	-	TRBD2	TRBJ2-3	TGTGCCAGTAGTATAGATCTTAGCGGGAGCACAGATACGCAGTATTTT	CASSIDLSGSTDTQYF
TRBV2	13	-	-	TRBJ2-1	TGTGCCAGCAGTGAAACGGGGAATACTGAGCAGTTCTTC	CASSETGNTEQFF